The rows below give T cell receptor beta chains drawn from one sample of a study of T cells after yellow fever vaccination. TCRdb reprocessed the 5' RACE reads via MiXCR and lists one record per CDR3 protein. The data contain fewer than 450,000 distinct CDR3 sequences, approximately 3.9% of them singletons. Sequences were derived from PBMCs, sampled 5 days after the yellow fever booster vaccination. All receptors come from a man between 18 and 29 years old who received the YFV17D yellow fever vaccine. Each CDR3 is given with its conserved first and last residue. A D gene is named only where the DNA matches it firmly. Size is omitted from some rows. Given values are once, few, many or a class for expanded clones.

>TRBV3-1|TRBJ1-5|NA|NA
TGTGCCAGCAGCCAGGGGACGGCTAGCAATCAGCCCCAGCATTTT
CASSQGTASNQPQHF
>TRBV7-9|TRBJ2-2|TRBD1|few
TGTGCCAGCAGCTTGATAACAGGGGGGCCCGCCGGGGAGCTGTTTTTT
CASSLITGGPAGELFF
>TRBV5-1|TRBJ2-3|NA|many
TGCGCCAGCAGCTTGTGGCGGGCAGATACGCAGTATTTT
CASSLWRADTQYF
>TRBV20-1|TRBJ1-1|NA|few
TGCAGTGCTGCTTGGCCGGGATACCGAGGGACTGAAGCTTTCTTT
CSAAWPGYRGTEAFF
>TRBV18|TRBJ2-5|NA|NA
TGTGCCAGCTCGGAGGCACTTTCGGGACACCAAGAGACCCAGTACTTC
CASSEALSGHQETQYF
>TRBV3-1|TRBJ1-2|NA|few
TGTGCCAGCAGCCGCTCAGACGTGGGCTATGGCTACACCTTC
CASSRSDVGYGYTF
>TRBV6-5|TRBJ2-7|NA|NA
TGTGCCAGCAGTTTTTACAGGGCCCCCTACGAGCAGTACTTC
CASSFYRAPYEQYF
>TRBV3-1|TRBJ1-2|TRBD1|few
TGTGCCAGCAGCCATTCCGACAGGGCGGGCGGCTACACCTTC
CASSHSDRAGGYTF
>TRBV5-4|TRBJ2-5|NA|few
TGTGCCAGCAGCTTGGGGGGGGCCACAATAGAGACCCAGTACTTC
CASSLGGATIETQYF
>TRBV7-2|TRBJ1-1|NA|few
TGTGCCAGCAGCTTTTCCAGGCCGAACACTGAAGCTTTCTTT
CASSFSRPNTEAFF
>TRBV20-1|TRBJ2-5|TRBD2|many
TGCAGTGCTAGACGACGCGGGACTAGCGGGGGGGCCTTGGAGACCCAGTACTTC
CSARRRGTSGGALETQYF
>TRBV5-4|TRBJ2-1|TRBD2|few
TGTGCCAGCAGCGCCGGGACTAGCGGGGGGGATGAGCAGTTCTTC
CASSAGTSGGDEQFF
>TRBV7-9|TRBJ1-5|NA|few
TGTGCCAGCAGCCTCTTGGGGGTAGGAAATCAGCCCCAGCATTTT
CASSLLGVGNQPQHF
>TRBV12-3/TRBV12-4|TRBJ2-3|NA|few
TGTGCCAGCAGTCGGGGGGACAGTGATCCAATAGGGGATTTT
CASSRGDSDPIGDF
>TRBV15|TRBJ1-4|NA|few
TGTGCCACCAGCCGGAGGGGTAATGAAAAACTGTTTTTT
CATSRRGNEKLFF
>TRBV7-9|TRBJ2-5|TRBD2|many
TGTGCCAGCAGCCCCTTTGCGGGGGGAGGAGAGACCCAGTACTTC
CASSPFAGGGETQYF
>TRBV5-1|TRBJ2-5|NA|few
TGCGCCAGCAGTCAAGACTGGTCGGGCTTTCAAGAGACCCAGTACTTC
CASSQDWSGFQETQYF
>TRBV7-9|TRBJ2-7|NA|NA
TGTGCCAGCAGTGGGACGTCGGGGGCCCTCTACGAGCAGTACTTC
CASSGTSGALYEQYF
>TRBV7-6|TRBJ2-7|NA|NA
TGTGCCAGCAGCTTAGCCCCCCTACGAGGGCGGTACGAGCAGTACTTC
CASSLAPLRGRYEQYF
>TRBV28|TRBJ1-2|NA|NA
TGTGCCAGCAGTCCCACCCGCCCAAGCCGCCACTACACCTTC
CASSPTRPSRHYTF
>TRBV7-9|TRBJ2-4|NA|few
TGTGCCAGCAGCTTCGGGGGCCGAACCATCCTAGCCAAAAACATTCAGTACTTC
CASSFGGRTILAKNIQYF
>TRBV5-1|TRBJ2-1|TRBD2|many
TGCGCCAGCAGCTTGGAATTAGCGGGGGTAAATGAGCAGTTCTTC
CASSLELAGVNEQFF
>TRBV6-5|TRBJ2-6|NA|NA
TGTGCCAGCAGTTTGCGTCCAGGGACGTACTCTGGGGCCAACGTCCTGACTTTC
CASSLRPGTYSGANVLTF
>TRBV28|TRBJ2-5|NA|many
TGTGCCAGCAGGGAGAGGGAGACCCAGTACTTC
CASRERETQYF
>TRBV4-2|TRBJ2-7|TRBD1|few
TGTGCCAGCAGCACCCGGACAGGATGGGAATACGAGCAGTACTTC
CASSTRTGWEYEQYF
>TRBV19|TRBJ2-7|TRBD1|NA
TGTGCCAGTAGTATAGACCTCGCTTGGACAGGGGCCTACGAGCAGTACTTC
CASSIDLAWTGAYEQYF
>TRBV3-1|TRBJ1-4|NA|NA
TGTGCCAGCAGCCAAGTTCAGGGGAGGAATGAAAAACTGTTTTTT
CASSQVQGRNEKLFF
>TRBV27|TRBJ2-2|TRBD1|many
TGTGCCAGCAGTTTGTATCAACCGGGACAGGGCCCCGGGGAGCTGTTTTTT
CASSLYQPGQGPGELFF